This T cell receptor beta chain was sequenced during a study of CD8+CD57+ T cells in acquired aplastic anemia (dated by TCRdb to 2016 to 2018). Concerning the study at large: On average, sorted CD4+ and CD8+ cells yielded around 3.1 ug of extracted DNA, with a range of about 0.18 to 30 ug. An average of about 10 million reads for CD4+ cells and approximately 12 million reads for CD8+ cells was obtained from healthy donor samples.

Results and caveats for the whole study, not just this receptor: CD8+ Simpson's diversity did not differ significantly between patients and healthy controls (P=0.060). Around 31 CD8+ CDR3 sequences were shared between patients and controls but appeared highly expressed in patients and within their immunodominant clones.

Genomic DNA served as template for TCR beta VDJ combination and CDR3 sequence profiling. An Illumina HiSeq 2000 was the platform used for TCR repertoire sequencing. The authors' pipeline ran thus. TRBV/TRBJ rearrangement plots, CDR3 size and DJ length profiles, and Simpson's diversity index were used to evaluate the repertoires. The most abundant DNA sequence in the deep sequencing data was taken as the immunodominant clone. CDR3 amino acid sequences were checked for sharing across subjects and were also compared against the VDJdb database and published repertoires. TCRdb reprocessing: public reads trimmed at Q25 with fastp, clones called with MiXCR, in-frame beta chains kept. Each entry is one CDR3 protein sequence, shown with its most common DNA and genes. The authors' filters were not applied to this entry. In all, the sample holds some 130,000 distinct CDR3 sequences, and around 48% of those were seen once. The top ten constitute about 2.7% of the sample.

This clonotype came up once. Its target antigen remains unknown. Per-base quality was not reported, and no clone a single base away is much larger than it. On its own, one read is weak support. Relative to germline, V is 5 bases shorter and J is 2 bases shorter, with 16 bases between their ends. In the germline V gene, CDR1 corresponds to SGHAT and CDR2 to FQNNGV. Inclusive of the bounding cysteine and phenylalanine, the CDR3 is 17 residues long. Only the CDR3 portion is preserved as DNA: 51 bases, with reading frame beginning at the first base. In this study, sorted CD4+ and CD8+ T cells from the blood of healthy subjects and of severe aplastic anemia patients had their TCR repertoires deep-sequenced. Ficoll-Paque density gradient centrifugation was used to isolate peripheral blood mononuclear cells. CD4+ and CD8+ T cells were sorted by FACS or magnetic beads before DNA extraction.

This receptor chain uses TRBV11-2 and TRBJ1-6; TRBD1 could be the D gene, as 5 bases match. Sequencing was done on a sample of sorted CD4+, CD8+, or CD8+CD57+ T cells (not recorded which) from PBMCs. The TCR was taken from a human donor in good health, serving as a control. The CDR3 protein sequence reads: CASSAWAGWTYNSPLHF. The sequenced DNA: TGTGCCAGCAGCGCCTGGGCAGGGTGGACCTATAATTCACCCCTCCACTTT.